The present T cell receptor (beta chain) was sequenced within a study of CD8 T cells in ankylosing spondylitis. This clonotype came up a few times. The antigen remains unidentified. The V and J ends lost 2 bases and 3 bases, in that order; junction bases with no gene match: 2. The CDR3 covers 14 residues. Germline V CDR1 and CDR2: KGHSH, LQKENI. MiXCR, run by TCRdb on the 5' RACE reads, gives a single entry per CDR3 protein. The sample lists about 160,000 distinct CDR3 sequences, around 20% occurring once. Study observations and caveats: Within ankylosing spondylitis blood, a TCR beta motif made up of several highly homologous variants appeared to be characteristic. The study looked at matched synovial fluid samples from ankylosing spondylitis patients. Disease-linked clones were reported to be significantly enriched there.

The chain couples TRBV18 to TRBJ2-7; 9 nucleotides match TRBD1. Sequenced sample: blood, either unsorted or a sorted T cell fraction (not recorded which). This TCR was sampled from a male donor with ankylosing spondylitis or in good health (not recorded which). Here the CDR3 reads CASSPRTGDYEQYF. The CDR3 bases are TGTGCCAGCTCACCAAGGACAGGGGACTACGAGCAGTACTTC.